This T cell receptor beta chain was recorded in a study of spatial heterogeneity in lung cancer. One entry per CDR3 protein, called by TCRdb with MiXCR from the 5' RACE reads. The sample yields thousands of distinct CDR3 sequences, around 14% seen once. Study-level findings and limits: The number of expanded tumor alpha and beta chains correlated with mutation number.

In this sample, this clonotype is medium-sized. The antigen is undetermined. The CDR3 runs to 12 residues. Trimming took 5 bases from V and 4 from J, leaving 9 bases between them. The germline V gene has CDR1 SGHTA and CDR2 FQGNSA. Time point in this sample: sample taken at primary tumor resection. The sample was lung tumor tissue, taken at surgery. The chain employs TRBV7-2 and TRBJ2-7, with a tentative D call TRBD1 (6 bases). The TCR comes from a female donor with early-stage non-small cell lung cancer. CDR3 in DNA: TGTGCCAGCAGCATACAGGGTTACGAGCAGTACTTC. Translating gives CASSIQGYEQYF.